This T cell receptor beta chain was sequenced during a study of shared clonotypes between healthy human individuals. Overall study results and limits: Clonotype sharing levels among donors were expected to vary with sequencing depth.

The CDR3 sequence is 15 residues long. V lost 5 bases and J lost 4, with 16 bases in between. Germline assignment: CDR1 LNHDA and CDR2 SQIVND (reference sequence). Unsorted samples used some 90 million PBMCs for genomic DNA. Among the unsorted PBMC samples, replicate PCRs used roughly 300 ng DNA, roughly 33,000 T cell genomes. Unsorted PBMC DNA was run through sequencing on ten immunoSEQ deep assay plates. Here immunoSEQ multiplex PCR was the method, and the copy in TCRdb shows in-frame clones only, minus some. Among about 480,000 clones listed, approximately 85% were seen once. Turning to this clone: What it binds is unknown.

The sequence derives from a woman between 35 and 50 years old in good health. Some clones in this sample may be carry-over from other donors' samples. The sequencing sample was made of PBMCs. The V gene is TRBV19, the J gene TRBJ2-3, with unresolved D. The CDR3 protein is CASSSDRGVADTQYF. For the CDR3, the DNA is TGTGCCAGTAGTTCGGATCGAGGAGTGGCAGATACGCAGTATTTT.